Below, one T cell receptor (beta chain) is given with its context. Treatment meaning: oral pan-JAK inhibitor, 5-10 mg twice daily. Extracted RNA was reverse transcribed into cDNA, the sequencing template. Clones were sequenced by immunoSEQ multiplex PCR, and TCRdb holds only the in-frame ones, with some missing. The repertoire consists of roughly 190,000 clones, with 60% occurring once and the leading ten covering less than 4%. The entry originates in a study of CD8+ T cells in alopecia areata. Study details: For the treated group, dosing was oral tofacitinib at 5 to 10 mg twice daily.

The germline V gene has CDR1 GTSNPN and CDR2 SVGIG (reference sequence). The CDR3 totals 17 residues. The trim removed 1 base at V and 1 base at J, leaving 7 bases unmatched. The genes are TRBV30 and TRBJ2-2, with TRBD1 identical over 9 bases. The receptor was isolated from a human donor with alopecia areata. The sample here was CD4+ T cells sorted from blood, taken at week 4, from a patient treated with tofacitinib. CDR3 protein: CAWSDTLGQGNTGELFF. The DNA for the CDR3 is TGTGCCTGGAGTGACACCTTGGGACAGGGGAACACCGGGGAGCTGTTTTTT.